Sequencing of this T cell receptor beta chain was carried out in a study of CD8 T cells in Susac syndrome (dated by TCRdb to between 2018 and 2021). Study-wide context: The study used repertoire sequencing to test whether antigen drove CD8+ T cell activation and differentiation in Susac syndrome.

RNA was extracted using the RNeasy kit, and about 0.45 to 1 ug of the RNA was reverse transcribed with random hexamers. The immunoSEQ multiplex PCR assay, covering 54 Vbeta and 13 Jbeta segments, was used to amplify TCR beta CDR3 regions. Bias from PCR amplification was corrected by using a synthetic template baseline for primer optimization and for computational correction. Under the source paper's analysis protocol: Reads were annotated to V, D and J genes per IMGT and analyzed with immunoSEQ Analyzer, keeping only productive sequences. To calculate clonality, Shannon entropy was normalized by log2 of the number of productive unique sequences and then subtracted from one. For each patient and control, public and private clones were evaluated among the 100 most prevalent clones. A clone was defined as Susac-specific if it was absent from the healthy and MS cohorts, from more than 850 published viral clones and from other ImmuneACCESS disease sequences. TCRdb took the public reads, trimmed them with fastp at Q25, ran MiXCR for clone calling and kept in-frame beta chains. Each CDR3 protein gets just one entry, which takes the most common genes and DNA from the rows behind it. The V and J calls here are based on TCRdb, not the publication. This sample has around 160,000 distinct CDR3 sequences in its table, and around 94% of those were observed once. The ten largest account for 0.13% to 0.15% of the sample.

Paper-wide results and their limitations: The number of individuals in the TCR sequencing and HLA analysis was recognized as being relatively small.

The CDR3 runs 13 amino acids, cysteine and phenylalanine included. Just the 39-base CDR3 DNA is kept, in frame starting at base 1. V sheds 10 bases and J sheds 7 bases, leaving 17 bases between their ends. This clonotype has a single count. No cognate antigen has been identified for it. Qualities for individual bases were not recorded, and no much larger clone is one base off. One read alone is weak evidence. High-throughput TCR beta sequencing profiled peripheral blood CD8+ and CD4+ T cells from healthy donors, Susac syndrome patients and multiple sclerosis patients. Healthy donors were age- and sex-matched controls. Bulk CD8+ and CD4+ T cells were purified by magnetic negative isolation, whereas CD8+ TEMRA cells were enriched by FACS. Blood was collected in EDTA tubes and processed within 24 hours, with PBMCs isolated through density gradient centrifugation. PBMCs intended for TCR sequencing were cryopreserved in liquid nitrogen and thawed later in a water bath at 37 degrees C. The sorted or isolated CD4+, CD8+ and CD8+ TEMRA cells had a purity of 90% or higher.

Sequenced material: CD4+ T cells from PBMCs. Here the chain combines TRBV12-3 or TRBV12-4 and TRBJ1-5; TRBD1 is a possible D gene, resting on 6 matching bases. This clonotype was obtained from a human donor in good health. CDR3 protein: CATRRGAKQPQHF. The nucleotide sequence reads as follows: TGTGCCACCAGGCGGGGGGCCAAACAGCCCCAGCATTTT.